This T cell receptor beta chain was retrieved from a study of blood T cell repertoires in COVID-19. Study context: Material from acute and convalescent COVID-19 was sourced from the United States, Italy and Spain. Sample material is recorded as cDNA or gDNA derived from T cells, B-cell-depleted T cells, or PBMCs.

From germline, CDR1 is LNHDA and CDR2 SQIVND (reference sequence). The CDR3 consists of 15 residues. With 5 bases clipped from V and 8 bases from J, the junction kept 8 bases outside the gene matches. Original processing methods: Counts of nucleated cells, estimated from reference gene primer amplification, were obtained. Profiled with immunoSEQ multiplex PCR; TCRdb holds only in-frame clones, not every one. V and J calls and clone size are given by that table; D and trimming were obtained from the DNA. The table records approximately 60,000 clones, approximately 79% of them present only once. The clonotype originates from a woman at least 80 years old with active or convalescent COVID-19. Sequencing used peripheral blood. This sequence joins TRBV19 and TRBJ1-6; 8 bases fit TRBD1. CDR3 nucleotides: TGTGCCAGTAGTCCCCTCCAGGGGGCGGATTCACCCCTCCACTTT. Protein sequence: CASSPLQGADSPLHF. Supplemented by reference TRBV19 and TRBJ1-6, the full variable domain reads DGGITQSPKYLFRKEGQNVTLSCEQNLNHDAMYWYRQDPGQGLRLIYYSQIVNDFQKGDIAEGYSVSREKKESFPLTVTSAQKNPTAFYLCASSPLQGADSPLHFGNGTRLTVT.